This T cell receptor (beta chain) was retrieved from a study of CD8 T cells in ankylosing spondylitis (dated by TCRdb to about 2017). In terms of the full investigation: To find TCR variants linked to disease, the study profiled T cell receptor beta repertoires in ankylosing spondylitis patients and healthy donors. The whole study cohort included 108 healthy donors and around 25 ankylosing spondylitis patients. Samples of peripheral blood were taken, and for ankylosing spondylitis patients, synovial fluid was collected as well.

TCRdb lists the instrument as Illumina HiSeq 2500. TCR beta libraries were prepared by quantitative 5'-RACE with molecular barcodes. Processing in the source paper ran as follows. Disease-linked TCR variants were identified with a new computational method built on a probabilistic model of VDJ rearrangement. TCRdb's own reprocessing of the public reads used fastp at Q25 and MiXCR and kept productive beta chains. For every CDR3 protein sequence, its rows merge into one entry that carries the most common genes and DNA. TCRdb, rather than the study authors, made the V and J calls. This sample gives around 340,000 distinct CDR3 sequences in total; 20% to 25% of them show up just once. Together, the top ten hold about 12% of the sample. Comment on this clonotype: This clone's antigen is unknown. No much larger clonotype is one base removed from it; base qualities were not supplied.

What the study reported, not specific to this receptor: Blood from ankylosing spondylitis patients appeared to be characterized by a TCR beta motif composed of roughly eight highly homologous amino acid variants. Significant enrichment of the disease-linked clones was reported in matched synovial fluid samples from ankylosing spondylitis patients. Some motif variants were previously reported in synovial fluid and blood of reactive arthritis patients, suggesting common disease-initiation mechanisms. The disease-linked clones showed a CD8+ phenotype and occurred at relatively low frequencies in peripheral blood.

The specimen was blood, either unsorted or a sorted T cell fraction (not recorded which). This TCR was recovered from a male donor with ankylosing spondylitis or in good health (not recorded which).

The DNA sequence is TGTGCCTGGACCCGGACAGGGAGCGCTGAAGCTTTCTTT. Protein translation: CAWTRTGSAEAFF. Recombination connected TRBV30 to TRBJ1-1; 8 central nucleotides agree with TRBD1. Including cysteine and phenylalanine, the CDR3 has 13 amino acids. Left in the record is the CDR3 DNA by itself, 39 bases read in frame from the first base. In the germline V gene (reference sequence), CDR1 corresponds to GTSNPN and CDR2 to SVGIG. Trimming leaves V shorter by 4 bases and J shorter by 6 bases, with the junction holding 7 bases beyond the gene matches. Where the CDR3 stops, the reference TRBV30 and TRBJ1-1 genes take over; the full variable domain is SQTIHQWPATLVQPVGSPLSLECTVEGTSNPNLYWYRQAAGRGLQLLFYSVGIGQISSEVPQNLSASRPQDRQFILSSKKLLLSDSGFYLCAWTRTGSAEAFFGQGTRLTVV.